This TCR beta chain was identified in a study of cytomegalovirus exposure and HLA in healthy donors. Study observations and caveats: Across donors, most TCRs were seen rarely, yet some public ones were widespread.

The CDR3 is 16 residues long. The V gene end was trimmed by 5 bases and the J gene end by 3 bases; junction bases not matched to a gene: 8. Germline V gives CDR1 MGHDK, CDR2 SYGVNS. Concerning this clone: Its matching antigen is unknown.

Both 60 Vbeta primers and 13 Jbeta primers went into the PCR. Clones were sequenced by immunoSEQ multiplex PCR, and TCRdb holds only the in-frame ones, with some missing. The specimen's table records some 75,000 clones. The material sequenced was PBMCs. The sequence derives from a female donor in good health and CMV-seropositive. The chain links TRBV25-1 to TRBJ2-2; 8 nucleotides match TRBD2. CDR3 DNA sequence: TGTGCCAGCAGTTTCGTTGGACTAGCCGACACCGGGGAGCTGTTTTTT. Translation: CASSFVGLADTGELFF.